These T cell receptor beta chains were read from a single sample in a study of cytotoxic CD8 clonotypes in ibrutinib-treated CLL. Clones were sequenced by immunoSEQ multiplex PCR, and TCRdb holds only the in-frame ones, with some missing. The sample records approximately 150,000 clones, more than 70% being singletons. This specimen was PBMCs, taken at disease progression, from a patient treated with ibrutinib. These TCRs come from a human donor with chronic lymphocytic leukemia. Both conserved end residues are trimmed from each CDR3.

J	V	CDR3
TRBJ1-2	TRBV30	AWSDSTGNGYT
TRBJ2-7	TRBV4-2	ASSQEDRRTPYEQY
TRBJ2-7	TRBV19	ASSMRGGFGEQY
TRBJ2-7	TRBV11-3	ASSPGQGGEQY
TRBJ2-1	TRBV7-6	ASSMPGYNEQF
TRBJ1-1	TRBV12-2	ASRSWDRGITEAF
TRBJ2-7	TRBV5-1	ASSLAGGQSYEQY
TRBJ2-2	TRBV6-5	ASSPFNPNTGELF
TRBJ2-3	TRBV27	ASSLSGHSDTQY
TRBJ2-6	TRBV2	ASRTLGGDSGANVLT
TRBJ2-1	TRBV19	ASSISGYNEQF
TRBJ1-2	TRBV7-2	ASSANRGGGYGYT
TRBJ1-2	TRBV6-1	ASSLQGIYGYT
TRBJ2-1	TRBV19	ASSIDRAYNEQF
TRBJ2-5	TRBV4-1	ASSQDHGGLETQY